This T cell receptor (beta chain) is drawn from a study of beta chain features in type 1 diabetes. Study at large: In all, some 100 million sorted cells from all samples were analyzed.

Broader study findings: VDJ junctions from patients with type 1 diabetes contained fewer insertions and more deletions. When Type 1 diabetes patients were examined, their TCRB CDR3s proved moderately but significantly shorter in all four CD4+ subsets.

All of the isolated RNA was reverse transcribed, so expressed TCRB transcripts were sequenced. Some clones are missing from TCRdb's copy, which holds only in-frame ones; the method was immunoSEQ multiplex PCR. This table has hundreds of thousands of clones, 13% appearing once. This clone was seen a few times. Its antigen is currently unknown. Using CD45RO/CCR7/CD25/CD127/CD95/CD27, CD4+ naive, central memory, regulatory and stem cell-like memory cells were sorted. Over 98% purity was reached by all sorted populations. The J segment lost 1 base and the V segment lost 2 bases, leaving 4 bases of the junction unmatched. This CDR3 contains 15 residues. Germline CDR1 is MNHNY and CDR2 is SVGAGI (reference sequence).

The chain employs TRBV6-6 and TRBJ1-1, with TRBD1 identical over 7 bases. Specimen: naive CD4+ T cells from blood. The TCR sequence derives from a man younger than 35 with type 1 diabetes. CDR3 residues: CASSYDTGANTEAFF. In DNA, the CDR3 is TGTGCCAGCAGTTACGATACAGGGGCGAACACTGAAGCTTTCTTT.